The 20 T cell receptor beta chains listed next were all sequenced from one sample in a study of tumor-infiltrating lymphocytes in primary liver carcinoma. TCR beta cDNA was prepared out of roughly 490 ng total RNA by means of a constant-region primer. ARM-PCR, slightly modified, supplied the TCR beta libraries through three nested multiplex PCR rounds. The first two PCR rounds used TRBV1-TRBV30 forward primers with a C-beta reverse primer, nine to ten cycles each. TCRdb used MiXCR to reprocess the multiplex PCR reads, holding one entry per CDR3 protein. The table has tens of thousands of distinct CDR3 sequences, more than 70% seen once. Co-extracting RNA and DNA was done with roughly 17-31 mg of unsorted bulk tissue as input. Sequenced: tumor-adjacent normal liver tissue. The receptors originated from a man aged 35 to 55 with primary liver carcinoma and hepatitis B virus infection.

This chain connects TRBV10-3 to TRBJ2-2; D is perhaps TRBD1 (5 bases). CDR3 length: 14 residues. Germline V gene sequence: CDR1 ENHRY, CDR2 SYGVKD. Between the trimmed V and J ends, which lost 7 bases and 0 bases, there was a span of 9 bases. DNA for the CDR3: TGTGCCATCAAATTGACAGCGAACACCGGGGAGCTGTTTTTT. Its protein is CAIKLTANTGELFF.

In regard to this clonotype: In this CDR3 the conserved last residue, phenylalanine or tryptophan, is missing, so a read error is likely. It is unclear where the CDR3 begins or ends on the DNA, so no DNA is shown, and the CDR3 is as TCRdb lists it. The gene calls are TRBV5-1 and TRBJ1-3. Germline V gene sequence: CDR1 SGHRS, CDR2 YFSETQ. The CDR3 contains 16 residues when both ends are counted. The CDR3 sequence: CASSLDGQNPGNTVYY.

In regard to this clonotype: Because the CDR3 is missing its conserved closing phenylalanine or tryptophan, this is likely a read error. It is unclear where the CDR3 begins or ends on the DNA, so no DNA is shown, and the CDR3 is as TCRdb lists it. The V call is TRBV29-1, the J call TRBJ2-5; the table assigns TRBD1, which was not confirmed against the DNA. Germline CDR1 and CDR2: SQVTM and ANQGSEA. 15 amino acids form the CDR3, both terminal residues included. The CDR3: CSVEADRGRAETHYY.

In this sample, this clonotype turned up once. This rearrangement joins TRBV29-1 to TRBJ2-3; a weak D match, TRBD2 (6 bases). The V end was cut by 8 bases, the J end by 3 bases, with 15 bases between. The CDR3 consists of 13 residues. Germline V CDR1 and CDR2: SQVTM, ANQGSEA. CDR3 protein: CSIGEERTDTQYF. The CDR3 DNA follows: TGCAGCATTGGGGAGGAGCGGACAGATACGCAGTATTTT.

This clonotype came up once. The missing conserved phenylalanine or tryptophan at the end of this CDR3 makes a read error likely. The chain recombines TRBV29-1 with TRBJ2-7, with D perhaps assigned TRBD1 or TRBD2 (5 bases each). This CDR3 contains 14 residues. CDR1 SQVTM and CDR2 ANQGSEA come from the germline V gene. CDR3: CIVAPRGPTYEQYS. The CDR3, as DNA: TGCATCGTTGCCCCCCGGGGCCCCACCTACGAGCAGTACTCC.

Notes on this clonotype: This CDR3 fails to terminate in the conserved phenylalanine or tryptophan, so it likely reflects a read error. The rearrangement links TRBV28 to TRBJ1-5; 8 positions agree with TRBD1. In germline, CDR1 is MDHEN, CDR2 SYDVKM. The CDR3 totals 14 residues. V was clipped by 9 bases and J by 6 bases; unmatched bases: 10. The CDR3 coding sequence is TGTGCCAGTAGTCTTCAGGGGGCGACTCAGCCCCAGCATTTA. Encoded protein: CASSLQGATQPQHL.

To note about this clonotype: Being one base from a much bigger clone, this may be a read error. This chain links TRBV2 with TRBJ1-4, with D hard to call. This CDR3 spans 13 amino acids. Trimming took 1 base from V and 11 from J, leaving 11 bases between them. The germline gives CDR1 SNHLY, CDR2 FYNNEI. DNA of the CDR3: TGTGCCAGCAGTGAAGTGTGGGCGGGTAAACTGTTTTTT. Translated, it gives CASSEVWAGKLFF.

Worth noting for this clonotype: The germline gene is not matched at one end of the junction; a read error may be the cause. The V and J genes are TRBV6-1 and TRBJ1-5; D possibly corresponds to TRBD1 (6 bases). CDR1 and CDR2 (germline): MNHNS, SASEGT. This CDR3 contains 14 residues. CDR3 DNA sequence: TGTGTCAGCAGTCTACGGGGGGCCACTCAGCCCCAACATTTT. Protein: CVSSLRGATQPQHF.

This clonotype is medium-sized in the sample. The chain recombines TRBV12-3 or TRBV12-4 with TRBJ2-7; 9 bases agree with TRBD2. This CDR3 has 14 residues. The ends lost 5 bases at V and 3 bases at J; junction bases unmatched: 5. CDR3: CASSPGTSLYEQYF. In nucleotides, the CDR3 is TGTGCCAGCAGTCCCGGGACTAGCCTCTACGAGCAGTACTTC.

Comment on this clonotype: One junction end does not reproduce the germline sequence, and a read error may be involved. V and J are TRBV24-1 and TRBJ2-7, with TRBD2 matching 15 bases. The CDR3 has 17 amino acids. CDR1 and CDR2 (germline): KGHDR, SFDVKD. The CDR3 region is CATSNFRTSGRVDDQYF. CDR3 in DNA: TGTGCCACCAGCAATTTCCGGACTAGCGGGAGGGTCGACGACCAGTACTTC.

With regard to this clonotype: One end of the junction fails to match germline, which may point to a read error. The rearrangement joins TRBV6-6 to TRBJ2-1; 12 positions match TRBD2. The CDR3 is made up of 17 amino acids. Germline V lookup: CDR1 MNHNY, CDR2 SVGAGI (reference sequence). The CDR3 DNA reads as TGTGCCAGCAGTCTCTGGACTAGCGGGGTCTCTTACAATGAGCAATTCTTC. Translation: CASSLWTSGVSYNEQFF.

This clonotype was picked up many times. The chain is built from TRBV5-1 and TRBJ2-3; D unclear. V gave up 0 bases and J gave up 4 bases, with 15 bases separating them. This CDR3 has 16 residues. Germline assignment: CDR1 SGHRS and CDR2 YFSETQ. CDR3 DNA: TGCGCCAGCAGCTTGGCATTTGGGAACGTCCCAGATACGCAGTATTTT. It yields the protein CASSLAFGNVPDTQYF.

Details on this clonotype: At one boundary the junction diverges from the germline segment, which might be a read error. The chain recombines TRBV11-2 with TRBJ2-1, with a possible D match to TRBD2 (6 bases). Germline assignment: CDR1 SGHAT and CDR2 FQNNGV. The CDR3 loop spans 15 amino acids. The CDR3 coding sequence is TGTGCCAGCATCTTAGCGTCGGGGGAACGTAGTGAGCAGTTCTTC. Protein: CASILASGERSEQFF.

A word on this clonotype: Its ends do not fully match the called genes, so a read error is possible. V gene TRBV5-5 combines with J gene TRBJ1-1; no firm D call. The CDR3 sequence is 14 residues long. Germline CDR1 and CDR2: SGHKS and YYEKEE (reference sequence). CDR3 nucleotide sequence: TGTGCCAGCCGCTTGGCCCTGAGGAACACTGAAGTTTTCTTT. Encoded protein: CASRLALRNTEVFF.

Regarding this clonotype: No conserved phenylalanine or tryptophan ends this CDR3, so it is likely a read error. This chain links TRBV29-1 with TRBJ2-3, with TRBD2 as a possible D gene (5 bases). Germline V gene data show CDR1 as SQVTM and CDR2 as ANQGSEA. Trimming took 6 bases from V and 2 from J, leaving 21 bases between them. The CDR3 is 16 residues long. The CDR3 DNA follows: TGCAGCGTCGCTGGAGCGGACGGACGTAACACAGATACGCAGTATTAT. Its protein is CSVAGADGRNTDTQYY.

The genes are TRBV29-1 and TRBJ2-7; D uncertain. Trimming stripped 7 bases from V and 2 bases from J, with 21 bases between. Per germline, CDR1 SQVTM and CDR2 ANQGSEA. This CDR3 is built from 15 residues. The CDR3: CSAMTSGHTPYEQYF. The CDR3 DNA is TGCAGCGCCATGACATCTGGCCACACTCCCTACGAGCAGTACTTC.

The CDR3 here is CASSESRLAGKGQFF. The CDR3 DNA reads as TGCGCCAGCAGTGAGTCGAGACTAGCCGGCAAAGGGCAGTTCTTC. V usage is TRBV10-2 and J usage is TRBJ2-1, with 7 bases that match TRBD2. This CDR3 is 15 amino acids long. CDR1 and CDR2 (germline): WSHSY, SAAADI. The V segment lost 0 bases and the J segment 12 bases; nucleotides outside the gene matches: 11.

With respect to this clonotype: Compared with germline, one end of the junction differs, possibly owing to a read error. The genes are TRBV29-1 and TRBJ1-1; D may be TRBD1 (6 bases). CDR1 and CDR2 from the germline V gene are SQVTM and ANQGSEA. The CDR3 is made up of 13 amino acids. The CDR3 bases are TGTAGTGTGTTCGACAGGAAGAACACTGAAGCTTTCTTT. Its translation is CSVFDRKNTEAFF.

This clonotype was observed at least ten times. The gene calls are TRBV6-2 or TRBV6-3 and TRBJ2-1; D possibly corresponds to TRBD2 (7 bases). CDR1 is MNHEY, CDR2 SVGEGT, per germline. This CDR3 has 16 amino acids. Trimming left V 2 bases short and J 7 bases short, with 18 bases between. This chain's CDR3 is CASSYGGAGRENEQFF. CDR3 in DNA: TGTGCCAGCAGTTACGGGGGGGCAGGGCGAGAAAATGAGCAGTTCTTC.

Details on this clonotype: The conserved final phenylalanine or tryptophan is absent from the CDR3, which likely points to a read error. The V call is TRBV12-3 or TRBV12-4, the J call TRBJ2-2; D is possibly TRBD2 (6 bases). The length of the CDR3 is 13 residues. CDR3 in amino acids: CASSSDYTGGLFL. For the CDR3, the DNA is TGTGCCAGCAGTTCGGACTACACCGGGGGGCTGTTTTTA.